The source of this TCR beta chain is a study of T cell repertoires in cytomegalovirus infection. Overall study: CMV epitopes used comprised recently identified HLA-C-restricted ones and well-studied HLA-B-restricted ones. Indications came from public TCR beta signatures; they pointed to CMV infection and to a matching HLA type.

In the case of this clonotype: As yet, its antigen is unknown.

Germline CDR1 SGHVS, CDR2 FNYEAQ. The CDR3 has 13 amino acids. The V and J ends lost 3 bases and 4 bases respectively, with 9 bases between them. Study conclusions and caveats: Clonotypes of TCR beta that were HLA-C-restricted and CMV-specific dominated the ex vivo response. Accumulated public TCR beta family frequency recognized individuals carrying CMV together with the relevant HLA.

Each CDR3 protein gets one entry after TCRdb re-called the reads with MiXCR. Of 700,000 to 900,000 distinct CDR3 sequences listed, 25% to 35% were seen once; the top ten hold under 15%. The sequencing used cultured CD8+ T cells from PBMCs, collected from culture after CMV antigen stimulation. This clonotype originated in a human donor in good health (CMV status not recorded). Some clones in this sample may be carry-over from other donors' samples. The rearrangement joins TRBV7-6 to TRBJ1-2, with D hard to call. The chain's CDR3 is CASSFGEVYGYTF. Written as DNA, the CDR3 is TGTGCCAGCAGCTTCGGGGAAGTCTATGGCTACACCTTC.